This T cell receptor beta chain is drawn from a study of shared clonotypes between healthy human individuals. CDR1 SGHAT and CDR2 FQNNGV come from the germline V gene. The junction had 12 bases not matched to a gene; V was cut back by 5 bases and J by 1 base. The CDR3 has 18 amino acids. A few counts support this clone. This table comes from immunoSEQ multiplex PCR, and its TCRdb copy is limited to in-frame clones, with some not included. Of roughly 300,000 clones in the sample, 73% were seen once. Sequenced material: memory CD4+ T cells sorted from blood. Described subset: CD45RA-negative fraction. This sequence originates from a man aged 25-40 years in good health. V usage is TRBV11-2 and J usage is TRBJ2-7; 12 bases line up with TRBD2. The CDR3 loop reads CASSPRLIGLAGSYEQYF. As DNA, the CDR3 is TGTGCCAGCAGCCCGAGGTTAATCGGACTAGCGGGGTCCTACGAGCAGTACTTC.